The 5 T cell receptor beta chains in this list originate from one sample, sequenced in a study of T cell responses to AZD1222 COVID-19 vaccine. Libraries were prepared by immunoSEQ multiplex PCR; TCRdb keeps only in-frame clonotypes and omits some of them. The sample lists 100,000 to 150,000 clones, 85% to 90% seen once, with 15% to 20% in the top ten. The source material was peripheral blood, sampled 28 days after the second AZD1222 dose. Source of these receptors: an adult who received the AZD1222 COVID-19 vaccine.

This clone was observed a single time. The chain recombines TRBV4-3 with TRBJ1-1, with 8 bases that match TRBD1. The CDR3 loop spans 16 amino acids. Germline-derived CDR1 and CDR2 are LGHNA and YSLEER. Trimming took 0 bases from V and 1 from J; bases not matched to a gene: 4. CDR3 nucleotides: TGCGCCAGCAGCCAAGAAACAGGGGGATCGAACACTGAAGCTTTCTTT. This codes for CASSQETGGSNTEAFF.

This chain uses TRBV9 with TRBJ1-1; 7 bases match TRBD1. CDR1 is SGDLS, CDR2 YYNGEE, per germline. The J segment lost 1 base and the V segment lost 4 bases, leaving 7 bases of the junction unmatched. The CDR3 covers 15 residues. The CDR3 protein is CASSTGQVENTEAFF. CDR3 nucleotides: TGTGCCAGCAGCACCGGACAGGTGGAGAACACTGAAGCTTTCTTT.

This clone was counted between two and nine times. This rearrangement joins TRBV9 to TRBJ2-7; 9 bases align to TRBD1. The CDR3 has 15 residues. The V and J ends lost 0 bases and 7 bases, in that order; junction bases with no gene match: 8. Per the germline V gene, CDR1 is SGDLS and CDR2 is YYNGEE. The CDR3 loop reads CASSVAGTGKLEQYF. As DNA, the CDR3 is TGTGCCAGCAGCGTAGCTGGGACAGGGAAATTAGAGCAGTACTTC.

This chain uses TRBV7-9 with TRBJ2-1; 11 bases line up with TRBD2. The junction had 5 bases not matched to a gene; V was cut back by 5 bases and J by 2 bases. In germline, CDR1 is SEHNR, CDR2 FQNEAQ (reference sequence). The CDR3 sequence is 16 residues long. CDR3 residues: CASSPTSGSPYNEQFF. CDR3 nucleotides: TGTGCCAGCAGCCCCACTAGCGGGAGCCCCTACAATGAGCAGTTCTTC.

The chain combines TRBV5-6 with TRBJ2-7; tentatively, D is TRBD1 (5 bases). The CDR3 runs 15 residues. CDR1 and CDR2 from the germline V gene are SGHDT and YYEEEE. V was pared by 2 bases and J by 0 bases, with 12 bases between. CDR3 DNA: TGTGCCAGCAGCTTCTGGCAGGGCGGCTCCTACGAGCAGTACTTC. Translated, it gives CASSFWQGGSYEQYF.